The clone carrying this T cell receptor (beta chain) occurred many times. Arm-PCR with iRepertoire HTBI primers amplified the CDR3 regions for these TCR beta libraries. TCRdb itself ran the multiplex PCR reads through MiXCR, one entry per CDR3 protein. Here the sample spans around 450,000 distinct CDR3 sequences, about 15% being singletons. The record originates from a study of regulatory T cells in long-lasting Graves disease. Time point defined: newly diagnosed GD, antithyroid drugs for less than 3 months. RNA extracted from PBMCs served as the sequencing template. These data also featured in a second study, about T cells in Graves' hyperthyroidism and ophthalmopathy. In that study: The HTBI primer set served for first-round RT-PCR of the TCR CDR3.

The clonotype originates from a woman under 40 with Graves disease. The sequences come from peripheral blood mononuclear cells (PBMCs), collected at new diagnosis, from a patient treated with antithyroid drugs.

In DNA, the CDR3 is TGTGCCAGCACGTGGGAAGCCAAAAACATTCAGTACTTC. Protein product: CASTWEAKNIQYF. This chain connects TRBV2 to TRBJ2-4; D gene uncertain. This CDR3 spans 13 amino acids. The V end lost 7 bases, the J end lost 0 bases, and 7 bases lay between the germline ends. Germline values: CDR1 SNHLY, CDR2 FYNNEI.